The sequence of this T cell receptor beta chain was determined in a study of spatial heterogeneity in lung cancer. From germline, CDR1 is SQVTM and CDR2 ANQGSEA. After removal of 4 bases from V and 3 bases from J, the junction contained 10 bases not matched to a gene. The CDR3 consists of 15 residues. One entry per CDR3 protein results from TCRdb running MiXCR on the 5' RACE reads. The repertoire holds 48,000 or so distinct CDR3 sequences, with less than 5.5% as singletons. The time point is: sample taken at primary tumor resection. Whole RNA obtained from tumor, nontumor lung or frozen PBMC underwent sequencing without sorting. There are many counts of this clonotype.

The sample in question was PBMCs, obtained at surgery. The receptor was isolated from a male donor with early-stage non-small cell lung cancer. The chain joins TRBV29-1 to TRBJ2-3; TRBD2 matches at 7 bases. The CDR3 is CSVVGAGEWTDTQYF. As DNA, the CDR3 is TGCAGCGTTGTAGGTGCGGGAGAGTGGACAGATACGCAGTATTTT.